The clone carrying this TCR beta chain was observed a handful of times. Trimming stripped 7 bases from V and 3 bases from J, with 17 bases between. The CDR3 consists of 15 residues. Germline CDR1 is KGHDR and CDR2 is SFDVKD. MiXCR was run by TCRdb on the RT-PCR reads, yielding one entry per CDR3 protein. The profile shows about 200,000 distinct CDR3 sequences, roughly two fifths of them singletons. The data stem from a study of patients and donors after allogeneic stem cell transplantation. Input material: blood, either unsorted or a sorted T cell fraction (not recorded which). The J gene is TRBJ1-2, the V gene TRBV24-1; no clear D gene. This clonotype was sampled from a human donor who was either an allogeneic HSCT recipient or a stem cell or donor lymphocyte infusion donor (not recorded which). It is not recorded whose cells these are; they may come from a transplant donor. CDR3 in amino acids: CATSRKLHGDYGYTF. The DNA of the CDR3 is TGTGCCACCAGCCGCAAACTACATGGCGACTATGGCTACACCTTC.